The T cell receptor beta chain under discussion was sequenced for a study of OX40 agonist ivuxolimab in advanced cancers. Study in general: Dose-escalation patients had hepatocellular carcinoma, melanoma, renal cell or head and neck cancer.

V dropped 6 bases and J dropped 10; count of bases not matched to a gene: 12. Germline lookup yields CDR1 MNHNY and CDR2 SVGAGI (reference sequence). This CDR3 contains 15 residues. Study results and limitations: Averaging showed that CD8+ T cells had more expanded clones than CD4+ did.

The protocol was immunoSEQ multiplex PCR, while the TCRdb copy is restricted to in-frame clones and leaves out a portion. The repertoire has 70,000 to 85,000 clones, approximately 86% of them found once; the top ten carry approximately 1.2%. A word on this clone: Its antigen is unidentified.

Material: CD4+ or CD8+ T cells sorted from blood, obtained in a trial of the OX40 agonist ivuxolimab. The rearrangement links TRBV6-6 to TRBJ1-4, with 9 bases lining up with TRBD1. The TCR was taken from an adult with an advanced solid tumor such as melanoma, head and neck, liver or kidney cancer. The CDR3 DNA reads TGTGCCAGCAGAGAGAACAGGGGGCAGGGGCGAAAACTGTTTTTT. Protein product: CASRENRGQGRKLFF.